The text below deals with one TCR beta chain. This entry belongs to a study of T cell changes during pregnancy in multiple sclerosis. Assay used: immunoSEQ multiplex PCR; TCRdb lists only in-frame clones, some missing. The data show around 86,000 clones, just under 95% seen once. Germline V gene lookup returns CDR1 SGHRS and CDR2 YFSETQ. V shed 3 bases, J shed 5 bases, and the junction held 6 bases outside the gene matches. CDR3 length: 15 residues. The rearrangement uses TRBV5-1 and TRBJ2-5, with TRBD2 identical over 11 bases. The TCR sequence derives from a female donor with multiple sclerosis, enrolled in a pregnancy study. The sample in question was peripheral blood, obtained in the first trimester of pregnancy. CDR3 sequence (DNA): TGCGCCAGCAGCTCCACCCGACTAGCGGGGGAGACCCAGTACTTC. Amino acids: CASSSTRLAGETQYF.